This T cell receptor (beta chain) was documented in a study of T cells in Graves' hyperthyroidism and ophthalmopathy. Whole-study results and caveats: Ophthalmopathy got predicted by the model a median approximately 6 months before its onset.

TCR beta CDR3 regions were amplified from RNA transcripts. First-round RT-PCR of the TCR CDR3 relied on the HTBI primer set. TCRdb reanalysed the multiplex PCR reads using MiXCR and keeps one entry per CDR3 protein. Altogether around 240,000 distinct CDR3 sequences are present, about 16% being singletons, with the ten largest covering around 30%. This clonotype has ten or more counts. Antigen unknown. The J segment lost 4 bases and the V segment lost 7 bases, leaving 6 bases of the junction unmatched. The CDR3 runs to 14 residues. Looked up from germline, CDR1 is MNHNS and CDR2 is SASEGT. The sequenced sample was blood. This sequence joins TRBV6-1 and TRBJ1-2, with 10 bases identical to TRBD1. This clonotype was sampled from a woman aged 18 to 35 with Graves' ophthalmopathy. CDR3 residues: CASNNRDRGYGYTF. CDR3 nucleotide sequence: TGTGCCAGCAACAACCGGGACAGGGGCTATGGCTACACCTTC.